A single sample is the source of the 5 T cell receptor beta chains below, sequenced in a study of CD8 T cells in ankylosing spondylitis. MiXCR was run by TCRdb on the 5' RACE reads, yielding one entry per CDR3 protein. The table lists about 220,000 distinct CDR3 sequences, 8% to 11% of them singletons. Sequenced sample: blood, either unsorted or a sorted T cell fraction (not recorded which). The receptors stem from a male donor with ankylosing spondylitis or in good health (not recorded which).

The chain has TRBV3-1 and TRBJ1-2; D gene uncertain. This CDR3 comprises 14 residues. V lost 2 bases to trimming and J lost 8 bases, with 15 bases between them. Looked up from germline, CDR1 is LGHDT and CDR2 is YNNKEL (reference sequence). The CDR3 DNA reads TGTGCCAGCAGCCAACTCGACGGGTCAAAGGGCTACACCTTC. Translating gives CASSQLDGSKGYTF.

This clonotype came up a few times. This sequence joins TRBV5-1 and TRBJ1-1, with D perhaps TRBD1 (6 bases). The CDR3 extends over 12 amino acids. The germline V gene encodes CDR1 SGHRS and CDR2 YFSETQ. The V end was cut by 1 base, the J end by 7 bases, with 8 bases between. The CDR3 region is CASSLRGDEAFF. The CDR3 DNA sequence: TGCGCCAGCAGCTTGAGGGGGGATGAAGCTTTCTTT.

This clonotype was seen ten or more times. V usage is TRBV28 and J usage is TRBJ2-7, with 12 bases fitting TRBD2. Germline trimming cut 6 bases from V and 5 bases from J; bases unmatched to any gene: 8. Germline V lookup: CDR1 MDHEN, CDR2 SYDVKM. The CDR3 consists of 15 residues. CDR3 amino acids: CASSLLAGGMNEQYF. The CDR3 nucleotides read TGTGCCAGCAGCTTACTAGCGGGGGGTATGAACGAGCAGTACTTC. Drawing the rest from reference TRBV28 and TRBJ2-7, the complete variable domain is DVKVTQSSRYLVKRTGEKVFLECVQDMDHENMFWYRQDPGLGLRLIYFSYDVKMKEKGDIPEGYSVSREKKERFSLILESASTNQTSMYLCASSLLAGGMNEQYFGPGTRLTVT.

This clonotype came up many times. The J gene is TRBJ1-6, the V gene TRBV24-1; D is ambiguous. The germline CDR1 and CDR2 sequences are KGHDR and SFDVKD. The CDR3 loop spans 13 amino acids. V was pared by 7 bases and J by 5 bases, with 8 bases between. The CDR3 DNA reads as TGTGCCACCAGAGAGACGGATAATTCACCCCTCCACTTT. Translating it yields CATRETDNSPLHF.

This clonotype was seen at least ten times. The genes are TRBV7-8 and TRBJ2-4; D is unresolved. Trimming took off 1 base at V and 4 bases at J, with 14 bases between the two ends. The CDR3 runs to 16 residues. Per germline, CDR1 SGHVS and CDR2 FQNEAQ. CDR3 region: CASSLGPLNLKNIQYF. The CDR3 coding sequence is TGTGCCAGCAGCTTAGGGCCGCTAAATTTAAAAAACATTCAGTACTTC.